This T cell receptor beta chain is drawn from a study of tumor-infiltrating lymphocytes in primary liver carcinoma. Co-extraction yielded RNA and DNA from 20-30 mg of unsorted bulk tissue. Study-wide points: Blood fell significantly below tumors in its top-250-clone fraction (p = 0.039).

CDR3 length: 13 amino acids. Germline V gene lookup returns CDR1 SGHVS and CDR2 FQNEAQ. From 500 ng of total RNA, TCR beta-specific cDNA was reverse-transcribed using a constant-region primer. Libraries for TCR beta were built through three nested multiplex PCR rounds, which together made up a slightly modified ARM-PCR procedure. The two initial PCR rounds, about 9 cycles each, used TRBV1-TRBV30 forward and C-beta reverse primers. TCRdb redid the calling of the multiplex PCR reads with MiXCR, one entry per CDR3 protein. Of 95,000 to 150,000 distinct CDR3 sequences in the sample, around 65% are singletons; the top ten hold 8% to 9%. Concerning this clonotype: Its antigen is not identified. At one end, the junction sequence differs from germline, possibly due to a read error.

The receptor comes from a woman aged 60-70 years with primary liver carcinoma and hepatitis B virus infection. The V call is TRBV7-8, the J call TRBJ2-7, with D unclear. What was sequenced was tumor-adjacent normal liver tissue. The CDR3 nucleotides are TGTGCTAGCAGCTTAGTCGACGTCGACAAGCAGTACTTC. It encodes CASSLVDVDKQYF.